Given below is one T cell receptor (beta chain) in context. These data originate in a study of CD8+ T cells in alopecia areata. This CDR3 region has 14 residues. Trimming cost V 6 bases and J 1 base, with 13 bases left between them. Germline assignment: CDR1 MNHEY and CDR2 SMNVEV (reference sequence). Investigators isolated RNA and reverse transcribed it into cDNA to act as the sequencing template. The assay was immunoSEQ multiplex PCR, and TCRdb's table has in-frame clones only and misses some. The data contain over 3,000 clones, about two thirds of them singletons. This TCR came from a human donor in good health. The sample was skin. The chain combines TRBV27 with TRBJ2-7; no firm D call. CDR3 bases: TGTGCCAGCAGCGGGCAGGAGTCATCCTACGAGCAGTACTTC. It translates to CASSGQESSYEQYF.